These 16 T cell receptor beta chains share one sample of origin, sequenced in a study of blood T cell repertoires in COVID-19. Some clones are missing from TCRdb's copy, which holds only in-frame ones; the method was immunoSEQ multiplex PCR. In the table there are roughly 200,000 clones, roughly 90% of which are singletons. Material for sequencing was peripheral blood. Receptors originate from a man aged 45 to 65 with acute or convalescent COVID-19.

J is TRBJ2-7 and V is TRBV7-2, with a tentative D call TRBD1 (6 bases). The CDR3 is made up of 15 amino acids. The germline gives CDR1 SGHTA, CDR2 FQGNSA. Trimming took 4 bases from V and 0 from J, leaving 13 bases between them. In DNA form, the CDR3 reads TGTGCCAGCAGCTCCGCCTGGGGGCCCTCCTACGAGCAGTACTTC. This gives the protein CASSSAWGPSYEQYF.

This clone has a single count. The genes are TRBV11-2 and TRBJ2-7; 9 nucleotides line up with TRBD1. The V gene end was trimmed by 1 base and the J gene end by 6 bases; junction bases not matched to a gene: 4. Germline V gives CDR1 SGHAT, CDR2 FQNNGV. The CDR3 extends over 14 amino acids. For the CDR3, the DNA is TGTGCCAGCAGCTTAGGGGACAGGGTGTCCGAGCAGTACTTC. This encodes CASSLGDRVSEQYF.

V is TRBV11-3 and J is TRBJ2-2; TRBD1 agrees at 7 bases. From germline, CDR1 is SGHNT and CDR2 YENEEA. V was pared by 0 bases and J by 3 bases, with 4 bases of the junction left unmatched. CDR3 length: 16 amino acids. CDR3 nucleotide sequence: TGTGCCAGCAGCTTAGAGACAGGGAGAGACACCGGGGAGCTGTTTTTT. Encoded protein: CASSLETGRDTGELFF.

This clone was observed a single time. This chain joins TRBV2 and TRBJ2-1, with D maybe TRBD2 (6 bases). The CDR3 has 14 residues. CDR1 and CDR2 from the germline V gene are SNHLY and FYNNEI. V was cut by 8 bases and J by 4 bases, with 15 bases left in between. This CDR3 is CASPRDPEYNEQFF. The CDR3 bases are TGTGCCAGCCCGCGGGACCCCGAATACAATGAGCAGTTCTTC.

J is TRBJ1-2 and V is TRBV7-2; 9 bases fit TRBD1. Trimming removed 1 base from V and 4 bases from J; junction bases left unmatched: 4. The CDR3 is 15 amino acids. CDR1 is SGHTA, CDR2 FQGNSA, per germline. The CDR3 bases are TGTGCCAGCAGCTTAGTTACAGGGGGCCCCTATGGCTACACCTTC. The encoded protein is CASSLVTGGPYGYTF. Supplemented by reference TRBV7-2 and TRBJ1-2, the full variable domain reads GAGVSQSPSNKVTEKGKDVELRCDPISGHTALYWYRQSLGQGLEFLIYFQGNSAPDKSGLPSDRFSAERTGGSVSTLTIQRTQQEDSAVYLCASSLVTGGPYGYTFGSGTRLTVV.

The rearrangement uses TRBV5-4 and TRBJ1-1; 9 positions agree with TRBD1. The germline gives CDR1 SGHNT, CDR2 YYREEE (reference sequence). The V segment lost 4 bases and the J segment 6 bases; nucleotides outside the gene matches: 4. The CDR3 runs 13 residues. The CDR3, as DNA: TGTGCCAGCAGCAGGGACAGGGCCTCTGAAGCTTTCTTT. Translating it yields CASSRDRASEAFF.

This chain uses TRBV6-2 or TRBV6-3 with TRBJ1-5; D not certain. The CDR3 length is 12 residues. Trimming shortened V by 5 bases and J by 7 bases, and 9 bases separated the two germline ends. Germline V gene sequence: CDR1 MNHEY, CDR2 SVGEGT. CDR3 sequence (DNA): TGTGCCAGCAGTCTAACCGAGCAGCCCCAGCATTTT. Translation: CASSLTEQPQHF.

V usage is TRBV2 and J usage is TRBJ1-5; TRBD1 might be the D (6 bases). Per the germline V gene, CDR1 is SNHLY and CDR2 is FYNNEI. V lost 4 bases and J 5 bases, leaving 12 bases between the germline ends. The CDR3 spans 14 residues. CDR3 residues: CASSVYRAYQPQHF. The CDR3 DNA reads TGTGCCAGCAGTGTCTACAGGGCCTATCAGCCCCAGCATTTT.

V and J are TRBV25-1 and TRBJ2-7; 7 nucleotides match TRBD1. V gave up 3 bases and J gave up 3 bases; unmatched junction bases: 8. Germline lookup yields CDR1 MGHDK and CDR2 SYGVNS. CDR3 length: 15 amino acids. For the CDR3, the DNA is TGTGCCAGCAGTGAGGGACAGTTACATTACTACGAGCAGTACTTC. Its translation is CASSEGQLHYYEQYF.

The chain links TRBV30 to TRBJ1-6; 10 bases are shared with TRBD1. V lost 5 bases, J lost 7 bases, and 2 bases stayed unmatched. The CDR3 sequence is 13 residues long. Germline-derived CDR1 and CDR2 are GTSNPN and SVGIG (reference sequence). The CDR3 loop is CAWDRGPNSPLHF. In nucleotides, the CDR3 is TGTGCCTGGGACAGGGGGCCGAATTCACCCCTCCACTTT.

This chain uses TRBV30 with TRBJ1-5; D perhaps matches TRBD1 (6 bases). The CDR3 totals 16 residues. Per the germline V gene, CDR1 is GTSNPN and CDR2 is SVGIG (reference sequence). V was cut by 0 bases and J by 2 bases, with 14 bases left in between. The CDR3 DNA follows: TGTGCCTGGAGTGTATCTCCAGGGGTCGGCAATCAGCCCCAGCATTTT. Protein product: CAWSVSPGVGNQPQHF.

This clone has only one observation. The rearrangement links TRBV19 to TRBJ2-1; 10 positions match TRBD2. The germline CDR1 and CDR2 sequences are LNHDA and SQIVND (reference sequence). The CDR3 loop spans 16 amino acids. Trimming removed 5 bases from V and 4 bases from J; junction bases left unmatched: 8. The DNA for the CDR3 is TGTGCCAGTAGTGTTTCCAGCGGGAGGGTTTACAATGAGCAGTTCTTC. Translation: CASSVSSGRVYNEQFF. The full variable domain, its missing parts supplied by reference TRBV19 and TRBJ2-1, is DGGITQSPKYLFRKEGQNVTLSCEQNLNHDAMYWYRQDPGQGLRLIYYSQIVNDFQKGDIAEGYSVSREKKESFPLTVTSAQKNPTAFYLCASSVSSGRVYNEQFFGPGTRLTVL.

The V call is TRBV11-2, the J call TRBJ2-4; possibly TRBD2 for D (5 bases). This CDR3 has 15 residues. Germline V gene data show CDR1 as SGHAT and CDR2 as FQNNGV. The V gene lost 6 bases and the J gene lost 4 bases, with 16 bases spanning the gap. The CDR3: CASSTHASPKNIQYF. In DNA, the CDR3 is TGTGCCAGCAGTACCCATGCTAGCCCAAAAAACATTCAGTACTTC.

The CDR3 loop reads CASSHPGGTEAFF. CDR3 bases: TGCGCCAGCAGCCACCCAGGGGGAACTGAAGCTTTCTTT. The rearrangement uses TRBV4-1 and TRBJ1-1, with TRBD1 identical over 7 bases. V dropped 3 bases and J dropped 5; count of bases not matched to a gene: 3. Germline lookup yields CDR1 MGHRA and CDR2 YSYEKL. This CDR3 contains 13 residues.

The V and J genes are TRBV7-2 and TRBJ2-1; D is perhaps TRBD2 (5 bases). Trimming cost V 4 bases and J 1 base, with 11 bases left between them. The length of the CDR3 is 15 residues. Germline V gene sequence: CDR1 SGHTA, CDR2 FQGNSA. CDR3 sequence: CASSSSGGSYNEQFF. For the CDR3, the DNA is TGTGCCAGCAGCTCCTCAGGCGGGTCCTACAATGAGCAGTTCTTC.

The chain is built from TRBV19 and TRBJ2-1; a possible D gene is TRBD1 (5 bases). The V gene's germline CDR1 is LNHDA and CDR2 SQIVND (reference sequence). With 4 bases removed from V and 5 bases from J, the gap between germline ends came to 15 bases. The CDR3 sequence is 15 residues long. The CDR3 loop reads CASSNWGTPNNEQFF. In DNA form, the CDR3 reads TGTGCCAGTAGTAACTGGGGCACACCTAACAATGAGCAGTTCTTC.